What follows are 25 T cell receptor beta chains derived from one specimen sequenced in a study of a mutant IDH1 vaccine in newly diagnosed glioma. These receptors lack a known antigen. Time point described: week 5, during vaccination. With topical imiquimod, each dose of the vaccine consisted of 300 ug of mutant IDH1 20-mer peptide. Profiled with immunoSEQ multiplex PCR; TCRdb holds only in-frame clones, not every one. The sample carries approximately 57,000 clones, 65% to 90% recorded once. Source: PBMCs, taken from a glioma patient whose treatment included an IDH1 peptide vaccine. Source of these receptors: a woman aged 18-29 years with glioma. Some clones in this sample may be carry-over from other donors' samples.

The table lists this clone with a few counts. This sequence joins TRBV7-2 and TRBJ1-1; TRBD1 matches 8 bases. The germline V gene encodes CDR1 SGHTA and CDR2 FQGNSA. Trimming cost V 5 bases and J 0 bases; bases outside gene matches: 11. This CDR3 has 17 amino acids. The DNA of the CDR3 is TGTGCCAGCAGCAGACCTTCCGGGACAGGTATGAACACTGAAGCTTTCTTT. Its translation is CASSRPSGTGMNTEAFF.

The rearrangement joins TRBV25-1 to TRBJ2-1; D is undetermined. Germline CDR1 reads MGHDK; CDR2 reads SYGVNS. The germline V and J ends were trimmed by 2 bases and 0 bases, with 11 bases remaining between them. CDR3 size: 16 residues. The CDR3 DNA is TGTGCCAGCAGTGAACGGCAGTTGCCCTCCTACAATGAGCAGTTCTTC. Amino acid sequence: CASSERQLPSYNEQFF. The entire variable domain, with the rest obtained from reference TRBV25-1 and TRBJ2-1, is as follows: EADIYQTPRYLVIGTGKKITLECSQTMGHDKMYWYQQDPGMELHLIHYSYGVNSTEKGDLSSESTVSRIRTEHFPLTLESARPSHTSQYLCASSERQLPSYNEQFFGPGTRLTVL.

The chain recombines TRBV5-1 with TRBJ1-1; D remains unclear. Per the germline V gene, CDR1 is SGHRS and CDR2 is YFSETQ. Between the trimmed V and J ends, which lost 4 bases and 5 bases, there was a span of 6 bases. The CDR3 consists of 11 residues. This chain's CDR3 is CASSGGTEAFF. The CDR3, as DNA: TGCGCCAGCAGCGGAGGGACTGAAGCTTTCTTT.

V is TRBV5-6 and J is TRBJ1-6, with 8 bases lining up with TRBD1. CDR1 SGHDT and CDR2 YYEEEE come from the germline V gene. J gave up 6 bases and V 4 bases, and 3 bases lay outside the gene matches. The CDR3 is made up of 14 amino acids. CDR3 in amino acids: CASSQDRANSPLHF. The DNA for the CDR3 is TGTGCCAGCAGCCAGGACAGGGCTAATTCACCCCTCCACTTT. Filled out from reference TRBV5-6 and TRBJ1-6, the complete variable domain reads DAGVTQSPTHLIKTRGQQVTLRCSPKSGHDTVSWYQQALGQGPQFIFQYYEEEERQRGNFPDRFSGHQFPNYSSELNVNALLLGDSALYLCASSQDRANSPLHFGNGTRLTVT.

This chain uses TRBV6-7 with TRBJ2-2; 8 bases line up with TRBD1. TRBV6-7 counts as an open reading frame of uncertain function. This CDR3 is 16 amino acids long. J gave up 6 bases and V 5 bases, and 11 bases lay outside the gene matches. CDR3 loop: CASSEQQDRGPGELFF. The CDR3 DNA sequence: TGTGCCAGCAGTGAACAGCAAGACAGGGGACCCGGGGAGCTGTTTTTT.

This clone was recorded once. J is TRBJ2-1 and V is TRBV2; 9 nucleotides match TRBD2. CDR3 length equals 13 residues. J was trimmed by 16 bases and V by 1 base; bases with no gene match: 8. Looked up from germline, CDR1 is SNHLY and CDR2 is FYNNEI. The CDR3 here is CASSEGQRGAEFF. As DNA, the CDR3 is TGTGCCAGCAGTGAAGGGCAGCGGGGGGCCGAATTCTTC.

This clone was picked up one time. This chain connects TRBV5-1 to TRBJ2-3; 8 bases agree with TRBD2. Looked up from germline, CDR1 is SGHRS and CDR2 is YFSETQ. CDR3 length: 14 residues. With V trimmed by 0 bases and J by 4 bases, 1 base remained unmatched. The CDR3 sequence: CASSLAGGPDTQYF. The CDR3 bases are TGCGCCAGCAGCTTGGCGGGAGGGCCAGATACGCAGTATTTT.

The rearrangement uses TRBV5-8 and TRBJ1-5; D is undetermined. Germline CDR1 and CDR2: SGHTS and YDEGEE. The V gene lost 4 bases and the J gene lost 7 bases, with 12 bases spanning the gap. The CDR3 consists of 13 residues. CDR3 DNA: TGTGCCAGCAGCCCGTACCTGGGGCAGCCCCAGCATTTT. Residues: CASSPYLGQPQHF.

V gene TRBV28 combines with J gene TRBJ2-7; 7 bases are a match to TRBD1. CDR1 is MDHEN, CDR2 SYDVKM, per germline. V was pared by 1 base and J by 2 bases, with 5 bases of the junction left unmatched. The CDR3 runs to 15 residues. CDR3: CASSLSTGATYEQYF. For the CDR3, the DNA is TGTGCCAGCAGTTTATCTACAGGGGCGACCTACGAGCAGTACTTC.

The rearrangement links TRBV5-8 to TRBJ2-3, with D unresolved. CDR1 and CDR2 from the germline V gene are SGHTS and YDEGEE. V lost 2 bases and J lost 9, with 7 bases in between. The CDR3 loop spans 11 amino acids. The CDR3 spells CASSFGWTQYF. The CDR3, as DNA: TGTGCCAGCAGCTTTGGTTGGACGCAGTATTTT.

Worth noting for this clone: Other DNA sequences in this sample translate to the same CDR3. CDR3 DNA sequence: TGCAGCGTGACAGTGAACTATGGCTACACCTTC. The encoded protein is CSVTVNYGYTF. The chain uses TRBV29-1 and TRBJ1-2; weak D call: TRBD1 (5 bases). V was cut by 6 bases and J by 2 bases, with 7 bases left in between. This CDR3 contains 11 residues. The V gene's germline CDR1 is SQVTM and CDR2 ANQGSEA. The variable domain in full, with the rest retrieved from reference TRBV29-1 and TRBJ1-2, is SAVISQKPSRDICQRGTSLTIQCQVDSQVTMMFWYRQQPGQSLTLIATANQGSEATYESGFVIDKFPISRPNLTFSTLTVSNMSPEDSSIYLCSVTVNYGYTFGSGTRLTVV.

The chain has TRBV5-4 and TRBJ2-3, with D perhaps being TRBD1 or TRBD2 (6 bases each). CDR3 length: 11 amino acids. Germline CDR1 and CDR2: SGHNT and YYREEE (reference sequence). The V end lost 10 bases, the J end lost 8 bases, and 14 bases lay between the germline ends. The CDR3, as DNA: TGTGCCTTCCAAAGGGGGGTTACGCAGTATTTT. Amino acids: CAFQRGVTQYF.

The V call is TRBV7-2, the J call TRBJ1-2; possible D gene TRBD1, 6 bases. V gave up 10 bases and J gave up 4 bases, with 13 bases separating them. Germline lookup yields CDR1 SGHTA and CDR2 FQGNSA. The CDR3 has 12 residues. CDR3 in amino acids: CATPRRGYGYTF. Written as DNA, the CDR3 is TGTGCCACCCCCCGCAGGGGCTATGGCTACACCTTC.

The rearrangement joins TRBV5-4 to TRBJ1-1; 7 nucleotides line up with TRBD1. This CDR3 has 14 residues. Germline V gene data show CDR1 as SGHNT and CDR2 as YYREEE (reference sequence). V was clipped by 4 bases and J by 5 bases; unmatched bases: 8. The CDR3 nucleotides are TGTGCCAGCAGCGCCGGGACAGTAAAGACTGAAGCTTTCTTT. It specifies CASSAGTVKTEAFF.

Only one count was recorded for this clone. The CDR3 bases are TGTGCCAGCAGCGTCAACTACTTCGACTCTCACTACGAGCAGTACTTC. It codes for CASSVNYFDSHYEQYF. This chain links TRBV9 with TRBJ2-7; D remains unclear. V lost 2 bases to trimming and J lost 3 bases, with 18 bases between them. The CDR3 consists of 16 residues. In germline, CDR1 is SGDLS, CDR2 YYNGEE.

This chain joins TRBV7-8 and TRBJ1-4, with 10 bases matching TRBD1. Germline V CDR1 and CDR2: SGHVS, FQNEAQ. The CDR3 runs 15 residues. V lost 4 bases, J lost 2 bases, and 1 base stayed unmatched. The CDR3 protein is CASSSTGGTNEKLFF. DNA for the CDR3: TGTGCCAGCAGCTCGACAGGGGGCACTAATGAAAAACTGTTTTTT.

CDR3 region: CASSEVAASTDTQYF. CDR3 DNA: TGTGCCAGCAGTGAGGTAGCGGCGAGCACAGATACGCAGTATTTT. The chain links TRBV2 to TRBJ2-3; D might be TRBD2 (6 bases). This CDR3 comprises 15 residues. V was shortened by 3 bases and J by 0 bases, with 10 bases between the two germline ends. Germline V gene data show CDR1 as SNHLY and CDR2 as FYNNEI.

The chain recombines TRBV5-1 with TRBJ2-5; 10 bases align to TRBD2. This CDR3 is 15 amino acids long. The germline V gene encodes CDR1 SGHRS and CDR2 YFSETQ. After removal of 7 bases from V and 0 bases from J, the junction contained 6 bases not matched to a gene. The CDR3 DNA reads TGCGCCAGCCGACTAGCGGGTCCGTACCAAGAGACCCAGTACTTC. Its translation: CASRLAGPYQETQYF.

This chain connects TRBV6-1 to TRBJ2-3; 9 positions agree with TRBD1. In germline, CDR1 is MNHNS, CDR2 SASEGT. J gave up 11 bases and V 6 bases, and 12 bases lay outside the gene matches. The CDR3 consists of 14 residues. The CDR3 spells CASRPGTGSVGQYF. The DNA of the CDR3 is TGTGCCAGCAGACCCGGGACAGGGTCAGTGGGGCAGTATTTT.

This clone showed up just once. This sequence joins TRBV2 and TRBJ2-7, with TRBD1 identical over 8 bases. CDR3 length equals 12 residues. V trimming: 7 bases; J trimming: 4 bases; junction bases outside the gene matches: 3. The germline V gene encodes CDR1 SNHLY and CDR2 FYNNEI. The CDR3 sequence: CASTDRVYEQYF. The DNA for the CDR3 is TGTGCCAGCACGGACAGGGTGTACGAGCAGTACTTC.

This chain joins TRBV19 and TRBJ2-3; 9 positions match TRBD2. This CDR3 has 16 residues. In germline, CDR1 is LNHDA, CDR2 SQIVND (reference sequence). J lost 0 bases, V lost 7 bases, and 8 bases had no gene match. The CDR3 sequence: CASKRSGGSSTDTQYF. DNA of the CDR3: TGTGCCAGTAAGCGGAGCGGGGGGTCTAGCACAGATACGCAGTATTTT.

The V call is TRBV6-5, the J call TRBJ1-3; tentative D call: TRBD1 (5 bases). The CDR3 is 14 amino acids. Germline CDR1 MNHEY, CDR2 SVGAGI. The ends were cut back, 6 bases at V and 0 bases at J, with 9 bases in the middle. The CDR3: CASRGRLSGNTIYF. For the CDR3, the DNA is TGTGCCAGCAGGGGACGACTCTCTGGAAACACCATATATTTT.

The chain employs TRBV5-1 and TRBJ2-5, with a possible D match to TRBD1 (6 bases). CDR3 length: 15 amino acids. Germline-derived CDR1 and CDR2 are SGHRS and YFSETQ. Deletions cut 4 bases from V and 5 bases from J, with 18 bases between. CDR3 nucleotides: TGCGCCAGCAGCGTCTACAGGGCCCCCGGGGAGACCCAGTACTTC. This gives the protein CASSVYRAPGETQYF.

The V gene is TRBV5-6, the J gene TRBJ1-1; unclear D gene. Trimming took off 6 bases at V and 7 bases at J, with 28 bases between the two ends. The CDR3 has 17 amino acids. Per germline, CDR1 SGHDT and CDR2 YYEEEE. The CDR3 DNA is TGTGCCAGCACCTATAGTCGCGTAGGACGGACCTCTAATGAAGCTTTCTTT. It is translated as CASTYSRVGRTSNEAFF.

The chain is built from TRBV15 and TRBJ2-1; D is ambiguous. The V end was cut by 5 bases, the J end by 7 bases, with 15 bases between. CDR1 and CDR2 (germline): LNHNV, YYDKDF (reference sequence). CDR3 length equals 14 residues. The CDR3 sequence is CATSVRRNLNEQFF. CDR3 nucleotides: TGTGCCACCAGCGTGAGGCGGAATTTGAATGAGCAGTTCTTC.